Listed here are 29 T cell receptor beta chains from one sample, sequenced in a study of radiation and T cells in renal cell carcinoma. Profiled with immunoSEQ multiplex PCR; TCRdb holds only in-frame clones, not every one. In the table there are 120,000 to 150,000 clones, roughly nine tenths of which are singletons. Time point here: baseline pretreatment blood. Treatment: 15 Gy SBRT to primary tumor, nephrectomy 4 weeks later. Sequencing was performed on blood, taken from a patient whose treatment included radiotherapy and nephrectomy. The receptor source for this set is a woman between 65 and 79 years old with renal cell carcinoma.

V and J are TRBV7-3 and TRBJ2-5; 9 bases map to TRBD1. Unmatched junction bases numbered 6, after V lost 6 bases and J lost 4 bases. Looked up from germline, CDR1 is SGHTA and CDR2 is FQGTGA. The CDR3 runs to 14 residues. CDR3 sequence: CASSFDRGSETQYF. As DNA, the CDR3 is TGTGCCAGCAGTTTCGACAGGGGGTCAGAGACCCAGTACTTC.

This clone occurred once. J is TRBJ1-5 and V is TRBV15, with 9 nucleotides matching TRBD1. This CDR3 has 14 residues. With V trimmed by 3 bases and J by 10 bases, 7 bases remained unmatched. Per germline, CDR1 LNHNV and CDR2 YYDKDF (reference sequence). Here the CDR3 DNA reads TGTGCCACCAGCAGGTCACAGGGGGCAGACCCCCAGCATTTT. This encodes CATSRSQGADPQHF.

This clone came up a few times. The gene calls are TRBV5-1 and TRBJ1-1; D is possibly TRBD1 (5 bases). The CDR3 is made up of 17 amino acids. Trimming removed 4 bases at V and 0 bases at J, with 19 bases between. CDR1 is SGHRS, CDR2 YFSETQ, per germline. CDR3 loop: CASSRGWGSSLNTEAFF. DNA for the CDR3: TGCGCCAGCAGCCGGGGGTGGGGATCAAGTTTGAACACTGAAGCTTTCTTT. Using reference TRBV5-1 and TRBJ1-1 for the parts outside the CDR3, the full variable domain is KAGVTQTPRYLIKTRGQQVTLSCSPISGHRSVSWYQQTPGQGLQFLFEYFSETQRNKGNFPGRFSGRQFSNSRSEMNVSTLELGDSALYLCASSRGWGSSLNTEAFFGQGTRLTVV.

The V call is TRBV27, the J call TRBJ2-3; 10 bases match TRBD2. V was pared by 6 bases and J by 9 bases, with 9 bases of the junction left unmatched. The CDR3 totals 14 residues. CDR1 and CDR2 from the germline V gene are MNHEY and SMNVEV (reference sequence). The CDR3 coding sequence is TGTGCCAGCAGCCTCAGCGGGGGACTAGCGACGCAGTATTTT. Its translation: CASSLSGGLATQYF.

The chain couples TRBV9 to TRBJ2-2; D possibly uses TRBD1 or TRBD2 (5 bases each). This CDR3 has 16 residues. Germline lookup yields CDR1 SGDLS and CDR2 YYNGEE. Trimming took 3 bases from V and 4 from J, leaving 16 bases between them. The CDR3 coding sequence is TGTGCCAGCAGCGGATCCGGGGCGGCCGTCACCGGGGAGCTGTTTTTT. Translation: CASSGSGAAVTGELFF.

The CDR3 nucleotides are TGCGCCAGCAGCTCCCGGGGTGCTAGCACAGATACGCAGTATTTT. Its translation is CASSSRGASTDTQYF. This chain connects TRBV5-1 to TRBJ2-3; a possible D gene is TRBD2 (5 bases). The CDR3 contains 15 residues. The V end was cut by 3 bases, the J end by 0 bases, with 11 bases between. From germline, CDR1 is SGHRS and CDR2 YFSETQ.

Comment on this clone: Other DNA sequences in this sample translate to the same CDR3. The CDR3 loop reads CASSLRQGYNEQFF. In nucleotides, the CDR3 is TGTGCCAGCAGTTTAAGGCAGGGGTACAATGAGCAGTTCTTC. The chain carries TRBV28 and TRBJ2-1, with a possible D match to TRBD1 (6 bases). The CDR3 totals 14 residues. Germline CDR1 MDHEN, CDR2 SYDVKM. V gave up 2 bases and J gave up 4 bases, with 9 bases separating them.

V is TRBV5-1 and J is TRBJ1-2; 11 bases agree with TRBD1. There are 15 residues in the CDR3. The V gene end was trimmed by 0 bases and the J gene end by 7 bases; junction bases not matched to a gene: 5. CDR1 SGHRS and CDR2 YFSETQ come from the germline V gene. Written as DNA, the CDR3 is TGCGCCAGCAGCTTGGATTGGACAGGGGGCTTTGGCTACACCTTC. Its translation is CASSLDWTGGFGYTF.

The chain uses TRBV14 and TRBJ1-4, with 7 nucleotides matching TRBD1. CDR1 SGHDN and CDR2 FVKESK come from the germline V gene. Trimming cost V 3 bases and J 2 bases; bases outside gene matches: 9. CDR3 size: 17 residues. The CDR3, as DNA: TGTGCCAGCAGCCATGATCGACTAGGGGGCACTAATGAAAAACTGTTTTTT. It translates to CASSHDRLGGTNEKLFF.

The rearrangement joins TRBV5-1 to TRBJ1-1; 7 nucleotides match TRBD1. Losses at the gene ends were 4 bases for V and 1 base for J; bases not matched to a gene: 7. This CDR3 comprises 15 residues. Germline assignment: CDR1 SGHRS and CDR2 YFSETQ. The CDR3: CASSGLGQPNTEAFF. DNA for the CDR3: TGCGCCAGCAGCGGTTTGGGACAGCCGAACACTGAAGCTTTCTTT. Variable domain in full (rest from reference TRBV5-1 and TRBJ1-1): KAGVTQTPRYLIKTRGQQVTLSCSPISGHRSVSWYQQTPGQGLQFLFEYFSETQRNKGNFPGRFSGRQFSNSRSEMNVSTLELGDSALYLCASSGLGQPNTEAFFGQGTRLTVV.

This rearrangement joins TRBV5-6 to TRBJ2-3; 7 bases are a match to TRBD2. Germline CDR1 reads SGHDT; CDR2 reads YYEEEE. Trimming cost V 4 bases and J 10 bases; bases outside gene matches: 6. This CDR3 spans 12 amino acids. The CDR3 reads CASSLMAGAQYF. The DNA of the CDR3 is TGTGCCAGCAGCCTAATGGCGGGGGCGCAGTATTTT.

The chain carries TRBV6-6 and TRBJ2-7; D gene unclear. Germline V lookup: CDR1 MNHNY, CDR2 SVGAGI (reference sequence). The CDR3 loop spans 12 amino acids. Trimming took 7 bases from V and 3 from J, leaving 10 bases between them. CDR3 protein: CASTRPDYEQYF. DNA for the CDR3: TGTGCCAGCACAAGGCCTGACTACGAGCAGTACTTC.

The rearrangement uses TRBV7-8 and TRBJ1-5; D gene unclear. CDR1 is SGHVS, CDR2 FQNEAQ, per germline. V was pared by 3 bases and J by 3 bases, with 9 bases between. There are 14 residues in the CDR3. Here the CDR3 DNA reads TGTGCCAGCAGCTTGGGCGGGGTCAATCAGCCCCAGCATTTT. It yields the protein CASSLGGVNQPQHF. The entire variable domain, with the rest obtained from reference TRBV7-8 and TRBJ1-5, is as follows: GAGVSQSPRYKVAKRGQDVALRCDPISGHVSLFWYQQALGQGPEFLTYFQNEAQLDKSGLPSDRFFAERPEGSVSTLKIQRTQQEDSAVYLCASSLGGVNQPQHFGDGTRLSIL.

The rearrangement joins TRBV6-4 to TRBJ1-1, with 8 bases that match TRBD1. The junction had 6 bases not matched to a gene; V was cut back by 4 bases and J by 5 bases. Germline V gene lookup returns CDR1 MRHNA and CDR2 SNTAGT. This CDR3 contains 14 residues. CDR3 nucleotides: TGTGCCAGCAGTGGCCGACAGGGGAGGACTGAAGCTTTCTTT. This codes for CASSGRQGRTEAFF.

This chain links TRBV7-8 with TRBJ2-2; 7 bases are shared with TRBD2. This CDR3 contains 15 residues. V was pared by 7 bases and J by 0 bases, with 5 bases of the junction left unmatched. Germline loops: CDR1 SGHVS, CDR2 FQNEAQ. The CDR3 region has the DNA TGTGCCAGCACACAAGGGACTACGAACACCGGGGAGCTGTTTTTT. Translated: CASTQGTTNTGELFF.

The genes are TRBV7-9 and TRBJ2-7, with 7 bases lining up with TRBD1. Germline CDR1 SEHNR, CDR2 FQNEAQ (reference sequence). Trimming removed 5 bases from V and 3 bases from J; junction bases left unmatched: 10. This CDR3 is built from 15 residues. In DNA form, the CDR3 reads TGTGCCAGCAGCCCCCGACAGGGAGTCAACTACGAGCAGTACTTC. Protein: CASSPRQGVNYEQYF.

J is TRBJ1-2 and V is TRBV6-5, with 7 bases identical to TRBD1. CDR3 length equals 14 residues. CDR1 is MNHEY and CDR2 is SVGAGI in the germline V gene. Unmatched junction bases numbered 8, after V lost 4 bases and J lost 6 bases. CDR3: CASSSLGTANGYTF. In DNA form, the CDR3 reads TGTGCCAGCAGTTCGCTCGGGACAGCTAATGGCTACACCTTC.

The rearrangement links TRBV5-4 to TRBJ1-5, with 8 bases aligning to TRBD1. Germline V gives CDR1 SGHNT, CDR2 YYREEE (reference sequence). This CDR3 is built from 16 residues. V was pared by 4 bases and J by 5 bases, with 11 bases of the junction left unmatched. This chain's CDR3 is CASSTGGQKDHQPQHF. CDR3 DNA: TGTGCCAGCAGCACAGGGGGACAGAAAGATCATCAGCCCCAGCATTTT.

The chain links TRBV7-9 to TRBJ2-5, with 11 bases matching TRBD2. CDR1 is SEHNR and CDR2 is FQNEAQ in the germline V gene (reference sequence). Germline trimming cut 5 bases from V and 5 bases from J; bases unmatched to any gene: 7. The CDR3 spans 15 residues. CDR3 residues: CASSPLPSGGETQYF. Written as DNA, the CDR3 is TGTGCCAGCAGCCCCCTTCCTAGCGGGGGGGAGACCCAGTACTTC.

This clone was observed a single time. The chain has TRBV6-4 and TRBJ1-4; D gene ambiguous. This CDR3 region has 13 residues. CDR1 is MRHNA, CDR2 SNTAGT, per germline. Deletions cut 0 bases from V and 7 bases from J, with 6 bases between. CDR3 DNA: TGTGCCAGCAGTGACTCCCAAGGTGAAAAACTGTTTTTT. Its translation is CASSDSQGEKLFF.

The rearrangement uses TRBV11-2 and TRBJ2-2; no firm D call. V was shortened by 5 bases and J by 8 bases, with 18 bases between the two germline ends. Germline V gene data show CDR1 as SGHAT and CDR2 as FQNNGV. This CDR3 is 15 amino acids long. This CDR3 reads CASSGMSLGVGELFF. CDR3 DNA sequence: TGTGCCAGCAGCGGCATGAGTTTGGGCGTGGGGGAGCTGTTTTTT. The variable domain in full, with the rest retrieved from reference TRBV11-2 and TRBJ2-2, is EAGVAQSPRYKIIEKRQSVAFWCNPISGHATLYWYQQILGQGPKLLIQFQNNGVVDDSQLPKDRFSAERLKGVDSTLKIQPAKLEDSAVYLCASSGMSLGVGELFFGEGSRLTVL.

The chain couples TRBV28 to TRBJ2-1; unclear D gene. This CDR3 has 13 residues. Germline V gives CDR1 MDHEN, CDR2 SYDVKM. V shed 5 bases and J shed 3 bases, with 8 bases lying between them. CDR3 region: CASSRPNYNEQFF. Here the CDR3 DNA reads TGTGCCAGCAGTCGCCCGAACTACAATGAGCAGTTCTTC.

V and J are TRBV28 and TRBJ2-7; TRBD1 matches 7 bases. V was pared by 3 bases and J by 9 bases, with 11 bases of the junction left unmatched. The CDR3 covers 14 residues. Germline V lookup: CDR1 MDHEN, CDR2 SYDVKM. DNA for the CDR3: TGTGCCAGCAGTTTCGGGACAGTGATTAGGGGGCAGTACTTC. Protein sequence: CASSFGTVIRGQYF.

This chain joins TRBV6-1 and TRBJ2-7; 9 bases align to TRBD1. CDR3 length: 14 residues. The germline gives CDR1 MNHNS, CDR2 SASEGT. The V segment lost 7 bases and the J segment 1 base; nucleotides outside the gene matches: 5. The CDR3 loop is CASIRDRVSYEQYF. CDR3 nucleotide sequence: TGTGCCAGCATCCGGGACAGGGTGTCCTACGAGCAGTACTTC.

This clone turned up a few times. The chain uses TRBV30 and TRBJ1-1; D is unresolved. Germline V lookup: CDR1 GTSNPN, CDR2 SVGIG (reference sequence). Deletions cut 1 base from V and 3 bases from J, with 9 bases between. This CDR3 is built from 13 residues. The chain's CDR3 is CAWSETQYTEAFF. The CDR3, as DNA: TGTGCCTGGAGTGAGACCCAGTACACTGAAGCTTTCTTT.

V usage is TRBV12-5 and J usage is TRBJ1-1, with TRBD1 matching 9 bases. Germline V gene data show CDR1 as LGHNT and CDR2 as FRNRAP. V dropped 3 bases and J dropped 5; count of bases not matched to a gene: 1. This CDR3 has 13 amino acids. The CDR3 reads CASGLQGATEAFF. CDR3 DNA: TGTGCTAGTGGTTTACAGGGGGCGACTGAAGCTTTCTTT.

This chain connects TRBV6-6 to TRBJ1-6; D unclear. Germline V lookup: CDR1 MNHNY, CDR2 SVGAGI (reference sequence). The V end lost 7 bases, the J end lost 9 bases, and 13 bases lay between the germline ends. The CDR3 consists of 13 residues. In DNA form, the CDR3 reads TGTGCCAGCAACCTGTCTAAGGTTTCACCCCTCCACTTT. Its protein product is CASNLSKVSPLHF.

The rearrangement uses TRBV5-1 and TRBJ2-2, with D hard to call. The CDR3 has 15 amino acids. Trimming stripped 1 base from V and 4 bases from J, with 11 bases between. Germline CDR1 and CDR2: SGHRS and YFSETQ. CDR3 DNA sequence: TGCGCCAGCAGCTTGATTAGGGCGGCCACCGGGGAGCTGTTTTTT. This gives the protein CASSLIRAATGELFF.

This chain links TRBV7-8 with TRBJ1-6; D uncertain. V was trimmed by 3 bases and J by 10 bases, leaving 10 bases between them. The CDR3 length is 13 residues. Germline V gene sequence: CDR1 SGHVS, CDR2 FQNEAQ. CDR3 loop: CASSLDVNSPLHF. The DNA for the CDR3 is TGTGCCAGCAGCTTGGACGTAAACTCACCCCTCCACTTT.